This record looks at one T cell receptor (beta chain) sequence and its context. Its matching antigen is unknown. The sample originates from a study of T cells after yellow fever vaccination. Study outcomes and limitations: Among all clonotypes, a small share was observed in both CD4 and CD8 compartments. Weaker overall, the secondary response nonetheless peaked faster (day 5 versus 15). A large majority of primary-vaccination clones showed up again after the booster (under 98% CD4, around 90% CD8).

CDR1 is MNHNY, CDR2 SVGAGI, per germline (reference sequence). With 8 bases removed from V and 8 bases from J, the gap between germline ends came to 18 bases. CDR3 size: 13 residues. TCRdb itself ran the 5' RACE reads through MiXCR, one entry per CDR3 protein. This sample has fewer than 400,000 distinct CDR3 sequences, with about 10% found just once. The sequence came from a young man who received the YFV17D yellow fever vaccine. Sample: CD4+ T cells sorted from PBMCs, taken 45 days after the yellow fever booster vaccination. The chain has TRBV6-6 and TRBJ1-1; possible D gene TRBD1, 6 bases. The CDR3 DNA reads TGTGCCAGCTTACGTCGGGAGGGGGGAGAAGCTTTCTTT. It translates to CASLRREGGEAFF.